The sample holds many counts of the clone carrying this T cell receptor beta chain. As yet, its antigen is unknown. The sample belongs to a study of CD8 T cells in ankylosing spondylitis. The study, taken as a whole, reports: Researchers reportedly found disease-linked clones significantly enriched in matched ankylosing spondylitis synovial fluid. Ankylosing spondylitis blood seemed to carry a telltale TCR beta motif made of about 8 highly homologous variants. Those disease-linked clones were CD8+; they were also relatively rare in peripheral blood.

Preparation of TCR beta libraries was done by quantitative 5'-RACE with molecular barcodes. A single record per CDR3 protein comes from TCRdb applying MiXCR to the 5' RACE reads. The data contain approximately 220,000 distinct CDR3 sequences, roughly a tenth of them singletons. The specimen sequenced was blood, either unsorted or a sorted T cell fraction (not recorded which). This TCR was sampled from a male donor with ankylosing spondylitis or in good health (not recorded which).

CDR3 bases: TGCAGCGTGGCGTTTTTGACAGGTACCTACGAGCAGTACTTC. It codes for CSVAFLTGTYEQYF. The chain carries TRBV29-1 and TRBJ2-7; D is perhaps TRBD1 (6 bases). With 6 bases removed from V and 2 bases from J, the gap between germline ends came to 17 bases. The CDR3 contains 14 residues. Germline values: CDR1 SQVTM, CDR2 ANQGSEA.